This TCR beta chain comes out of a study of T cells in Graves' hyperthyroidism and ophthalmopathy. Notes on this clonotype: Its antigen remains unknown.

Clinical symptoms, serum thyroxine and TRAb, thyroid ultrasound and orbital computed tomography were used for the diagnoses. The PBMCs had their origin in approximately 10 ml of fresh peripheral blood. RNA transcripts provided the source from which TCR beta CDR3 regions were amplified. HTBI primers were employed in a first-round RT-PCR of the TCR CDR3. Each CDR3 protein is one row after TCRdb ran MiXCR on the multiplex PCR reads. The table includes approximately 690,000 distinct CDR3 sequences, roughly 20% detected once. CDR3 length: 14 residues. CDR1 is LGHDT and CDR2 is YNNKEL in the germline V gene (reference sequence). With 8 bases removed from V and 0 bases from J, the gap between germline ends came to 12 bases. General observations from the study: Most clonotypes expanded in thyroid above 0.001 were likewise present in blood.

The rearrangement links TRBV3-1 to TRBJ2-3; no definite D call. The sequence was obtained from a man aged 30-40 years with Graves' ophthalmopathy. Sequenced: blood. The CDR3 nucleotides read TGTGCCAGCTCGGACCGCTCTAGCACAGATACGCAGTATTTT. Translation: CASSDRSSTDTQYF.